Listed below are T cell receptor beta chains from one sample, sequenced in a study of identical twins. TCRdb itself ran the 5' RACE reads through MiXCR, one entry per CDR3 protein. Of around 340,000 distinct CDR3 sequences in the sample, roughly 9% were seen once. Sequenced input: naive T cells sorted from blood. The receptors here all came from a woman aged 45 to 65 in good health. Each CDR3 is given without its conserved first and last residue.

V gene: TRBV5-1
J gene: TRBJ2-1
CDR3 protein: ASSLVLSSGQF

V gene: TRBV15
J gene: TRBJ1-5
CDR3 protein: ATSRTGTGDQPQH

V gene: TRBV5-1
J gene: TRBJ2-3
CDR3 protein: ASSTQGGTQY

V gene: TRBV20-1
J gene: TRBJ2-1
CDR3 protein: SAREITAIGLAGVYNEQF

V gene: TRBV7-8
J gene: TRBJ2-1
CDR3 protein: ASSLAVGSSYNEQF

V gene: TRBV5-1
J gene: TRBJ2-7
CDR3 protein: ASSPFGEGEQY

V gene: TRBV20-1
J gene: TRBJ2-3
CDR3 protein: SASRGVDTQY

V gene: TRBV6-6
J gene: TRBJ2-7
CDR3 protein: ASRDNELYEQY

V gene: TRBV14
J gene: TRBJ2-7
CDR3 protein: ASSQEGNVGEQY

V gene: TRBV7-9
J gene: TRBJ1-2
CDR3 protein: ASSLVIGGYGYT

V gene: TRBV27
J gene: TRBJ2-7
CDR3 protein: ASGGSGTTTYEQY

V gene: TRBV25-1
J gene: TRBJ1-1
CDR3 protein: ASSESRRNTEAF

V gene: TRBV11-2
J gene: TRBJ2-3
CDR3 protein: ASSLVVTGTDTQY

V gene: TRBV18
J gene: TRBJ2-4
CDR3 protein: VSSLTQGEGAKNIQY

V gene: TRBV5-6
J gene: TRBJ2-5
CDR3 protein: ASSPTGGTSLQETQY

V gene: TRBV7-2
J gene: TRBJ1-3
CDR3 protein: ASSLFARNSGNTIY

V gene: TRBV7-9
J gene: TRBJ2-3
CDR3 protein: ASSPSARLAGGPGTDTQY

V gene: TRBV11-2
J gene: TRBJ2-5
CDR3 protein: ASSQSRLAQY

V gene: TRBV20-1
J gene: TRBJ2-3
CDR3 protein: SARQQSADTQY

V gene: TRBV5-5
J gene: TRBJ2-2
CDR3 protein: ASSLWTGNTGELF

V gene: TRBV5-1
J gene: TRBJ2-1
CDR3 protein: ASSLAGEGGGEQF

V gene: TRBV2
J gene: TRBJ1-4
CDR3 protein: ASGRRTTNEKLF

V gene: TRBV3-1
J gene: TRBJ2-5
CDR3 protein: ASSQGQLLAARREGQETQY

V gene: TRBV5-6
J gene: TRBJ2-5
CDR3 protein: ASSHRGPGQETQY

V gene: TRBV20-1
J gene: TRBJ1-2
CDR3 protein: SARGRTGVGYT

V gene: TRBV20-1
J gene: TRBJ1-2
CDR3 protein: SADIDGYT

V gene: TRBV29-1
J gene: TRBJ1-1
CDR3 protein: SVYQNRGRGTEAF

V gene: TRBV30
J gene: TRBJ2-2
CDR3 protein: AYPATGELF

V gene: TRBV2
J gene: TRBJ2-1
CDR3 protein: ASSESPFYEGEQF

V gene: TRBV11-1
J gene: TRBJ2-7
CDR3 protein: ASSLAGGSSYEQY

V gene: TRBV29-1
J gene: TRBJ2-2
CDR3 protein: SVVPAATGELF

V gene: TRBV2
J gene: TRBJ1-1
CDR3 protein: ASSESGLYTEAF

V gene: TRBV12-3/TRBV12-4
J gene: TRBJ2-7
CDR3 protein: ASSSPPRWHEQY

V gene: TRBV24-1
J gene: TRBJ1-1
CDR3 protein: ATSDPGNPEAF

V gene: TRBV5-1
J gene: TRBJ1-2
CDR3 protein: ASSALTDRSNYGYT

V gene: TRBV7-3
J gene: TRBJ2-6
CDR3 protein: ASSSNASPSGANVLT

V gene: TRBV18
J gene: TRBJ1-5
CDR3 protein: ASSPLSVATVSNQPQH

V gene: TRBV28
J gene: TRBJ2-5
CDR3 protein: ASSHDPLSREETQY

V gene: TRBV5-1
J gene: TRBJ2-3
CDR3 protein: ASSFSTTDTQY

V gene: TRBV3-1
J gene: TRBJ2-1
CDR3 protein: ASSREYVKF

V gene: TRBV27
J gene: TRBJ2-1
CDR3 protein: ASKVRSGRSEEQF

V gene: TRBV15
J gene: TRBJ2-1
CDR3 protein: ATSRSVRLEQGPEQF

V gene: TRBV7-9
J gene: TRBJ2-5
CDR3 protein: ASSLGGGLETQY

V gene: TRBV12-3/TRBV12-4
J gene: TRBJ2-3
CDR3 protein: ASKGLLDGTDTQY

V gene: TRBV7-2
J gene: TRBJ2-1
CDR3 protein: ASSLTWGDRVEQF

V gene: TRBV29-1
J gene: TRBJ2-1
CDR3 protein: SADRPTYNEQF

V gene: TRBV6-5
J gene: TRBJ2-1
CDR3 protein: ASSYSRTGVFNEQF

V gene: TRBV11-3
J gene: TRBJ2-5
CDR3 protein: ASSYGLAGVEQETQY